This entry lists 32 T cell receptor beta chains sequenced from one sample in a study of cytomegalovirus exposure and HLA in healthy donors. Vbeta (60) and Jbeta (13) primers were used in the PCR. Only in-frame clones appear in the TCRdb table, and some are missing; sequencing was by immunoSEQ multiplex PCR. The table includes roughly 120,000 clones, almost 70% detected once. The sequencing sample was made of PBMCs. All receptors come from a man aged 25 to 40 in good health and CMV-seropositive.

This clone was seen once. The V call is TRBV5-3, the J call TRBJ2-4, with 7 bases aligning to TRBD2. TRBV5-3 is an ORF, with its function uncertain. CDR3 length: 19 amino acids. The V segment lost 3 bases and the J segment 0 bases; nucleotides outside the gene matches: 15. The CDR3 is CARSWPDGGGPLAKNIQYF. The CDR3 bases are TGTGCCAGAAGCTGGCCTGATGGGGGGGGACCGCTAGCCAAAAACATTCAGTACTTC.

V and J are TRBV7-2 and TRBJ1-4, with 11 bases that match TRBD1. Germline V gene data show CDR1 as SGHTA and CDR2 as FQGNSA. The CDR3 runs to 16 residues. The J segment lost 6 bases and the V segment lost 3 bases, leaving 6 bases of the junction unmatched. The CDR3 region has the DNA TGTGCCAGCAGCTTCGGACAGGGGGCGCGATATGAAAAACTGTTTTTT. It encodes CASSFGQGARYEKLFF.

This chain links TRBV19 with TRBJ2-2; weak D call: TRBD1 (6 bases). Germline V gives CDR1 LNHDA, CDR2 SQIVND (reference sequence). CDR3 length: 15 amino acids. Trimming took 6 bases from V and 4 from J, leaving 15 bases between them. CDR3 DNA: TGTGCCAGTAGCCCGTGGGGGCCGAGCACCGGGGAGCTGTTTTTT. It codes for CASSPWGPSTGELFF.

The chain employs TRBV6-4 and TRBJ1-2; 7 nucleotides align to TRBD1. The length of the CDR3 is 15 residues. Trimming cost V 5 bases and J 2 bases; bases outside gene matches: 8. Per germline, CDR1 MRHNA and CDR2 SNTAGT. CDR3: CASSSRGAPNYGYTF. The CDR3, as DNA: TGTGCCAGCAGTTCCAGGGGGGCCCCAAACTATGGCTACACCTTC.

This clone was detected once. The chain employs TRBV5-1 and TRBJ2-7; D is possibly TRBD1 (6 bases). The CDR3 length is 18 residues. CDR1 and CDR2 from the germline V gene are SGHRS and YFSETQ. Between the trimmed V and J ends, which lost 0 bases and 1 base, there was a span of 20 bases. CDR3 residues: CASSLEQGRRRLSYEQYF. The CDR3 DNA follows: TGCGCCAGCAGCTTGGAACAGGGACGGAGGAGACTTTCCTACGAGCAGTACTTC.

As concerns this clone: One end of the junction is discordant with germline, which a read error may explain. The chain combines TRBV27 with TRBJ2-4; 8 bases line up with TRBD1. CDR1 MNHEY and CDR2 SMNVEV come from the germline V gene (reference sequence). The CDR3 has 14 residues. CDR3 residues: CASKIGTGKNSQYF. The CDR3 nucleotides are TGTGCCAGCAAAATAGGGACAGGAAAAAACAGTCAGTACTTC.

This chain connects TRBV19 to TRBJ1-2; weak D call: TRBD1 (6 bases). Germline V lookup: CDR1 LNHDA, CDR2 SQIVND (reference sequence). Deletions cut 1 base from V and 2 bases from J, with 11 bases between. There are 15 residues in the CDR3. CDR3 bases: TGTGCCAGTAGTATAGCGGTCCAGGGGAACTATGGCTACACCTTC. Translating gives CASSIAVQGNYGYTF.

The chain carries TRBV19 and TRBJ1-2; 9 nucleotides line up with TRBD1. With 1 base clipped from V and 1 base from J, the junction kept 7 bases outside the gene matches. Germline V gene lookup returns CDR1 LNHDA and CDR2 SQIVND (reference sequence). CDR3 length equals 17 residues. The CDR3 loop is CASSIGTGGLGNYGYTF. Here the CDR3 DNA reads TGTGCCAGTAGTATAGGAACAGGGGGCCTGGGTAACTATGGCTACACCTTC.

The V call is TRBV7-9, the J call TRBJ1-2; no clear D. The CDR3 length is 15 residues. Trimming removed 2 bases at V and 6 bases at J, with 16 bases between. CDR1 SEHNR and CDR2 FQNEAQ come from the germline V gene (reference sequence). CDR3 DNA: TGTGCCAGCAGCTTACAAGGCCTAGCCTATGATGGCTACACCTTC. Translating it yields CASSLQGLAYDGYTF.

The chain is built from TRBV6-5 and TRBJ1-1, with TRBD1 matching 9 bases. Germline-derived CDR1 and CDR2 are MNHEY and SVGAGI. V trimming: 6 bases; J trimming: 3 bases; junction bases outside the gene matches: 8. The CDR3 has 15 residues. The CDR3 DNA sequence: TGTGCCAGCAGGATACAGGGGGCGTCGGACACTGAAGCTTTCTTT. Amino acid sequence: CASRIQGASDTEAFF.

The CDR3 coding sequence is TGTGCCAGCATAGGGGCTGGGGCCAACGTCCTGACTTTC. Translated: CASIGAGANVLTF. The chain joins TRBV28 to TRBJ2-6; D is perhaps TRBD1 (5 bases). The germline V gene has CDR1 MDHEN and CDR2 SYDVKM. V lost 7 bases and J lost 2, with 6 bases in between. This CDR3 comprises 13 residues.

In its sample, this clone was seen a few times. J is TRBJ2-7 and V is TRBV9; TRBD2 is a possible D gene (5 bases). CDR1 is SGDLS and CDR2 is YYNGEE in the germline V gene. V lost 4 bases and J lost 2, with 16 bases in between. CDR3 length: 15 amino acids. In DNA form, the CDR3 reads TGTGCCAGCAGCTCTGCCCCAGCGGCCCCCTACGAGCAGTACTTC. This translates into CASSSAPAAPYEQYF.

The gene calls are TRBV9 and TRBJ1-4; D is possibly TRBD1 (6 bases). Trimming shortened V by 0 bases and J by 4 bases, and 13 bases separated the two germline ends. The CDR3 has 16 residues. Germline CDR1 and CDR2: SGDLS and YYNGEE. CDR3 sequence reads: CASSVAPTGNNEKLFF. DNA for the CDR3: TGTGCCAGCAGCGTAGCCCCCACAGGGAATAATGAAAAACTGTTTTTT.

The J gene is TRBJ2-5, the V gene TRBV5-1; 12 bases are a match to TRBD2. The CDR3 has 16 residues. V was clipped by 4 bases and J by 1 base; unmatched bases: 5. Germline values: CDR1 SGHRS, CDR2 YFSETQ. CDR3 coding DNA: TGCGCCAGCAGCCCCGGGGGACTAGCGGGCCAAGAGACCCAGTACTTC. This codes for CASSPGGLAGQETQYF.

This clone was detected once. This rearrangement joins TRBV6-5 to TRBJ2-5; 9 bases are shared with TRBD1. CDR1 is MNHEY and CDR2 is SVGAGI in the germline V gene. The ends lost 6 bases at V and 5 bases at J; junction bases unmatched: 10. The CDR3 has 15 residues. The CDR3 is CASRRRDRVLETQYF. As DNA, the CDR3 is TGTGCCAGCAGGCGCCGGGACAGGGTTTTGGAGACCCAGTACTTC.

This chain uses TRBV7-2 with TRBJ1-1; 11 nucleotides align to TRBD1. From germline, CDR1 is SGHTA and CDR2 FQGNSA. CDR3 length: 16 amino acids. V was pared by 2 bases and J by 5 bases, with 7 bases of the junction left unmatched. The CDR3: CASSLWDRGSGTEAFF. The CDR3 DNA reads TGTGCCAGCAGCTTATGGGACAGGGGGAGCGGGACTGAAGCTTTCTTT.

This chain joins TRBV4-1 and TRBJ2-2; 12 bases fit TRBD2. Germline V gene lookup returns CDR1 MGHRA and CDR2 YSYEKL. The CDR3 covers 16 residues. Trimming removed 4 bases from V and 3 bases from J; junction bases left unmatched: 3. This chain's CDR3 is CASSRTSGKDTGELFF. The CDR3 region has the DNA TGCGCCAGCAGCCGGACTAGCGGGAAGGACACCGGGGAGCTGTTTTTT.

The rearrangement links TRBV9 to TRBJ1-2, with D perhaps matching TRBD1 (5 bases). CDR3 length equals 13 residues. CDR1 and CDR2 (germline): SGDLS, YYNGEE. V was shortened by 0 bases and J by 4 bases, with 7 bases between the two germline ends. The CDR3 sequence is CASSVDGGYGYTF. CDR3 bases: TGTGCCAGCAGCGTAGACGGGGGCTATGGCTACACCTTC.

This chain uses TRBV30 with TRBJ2-5, with 12 bases lining up with TRBD2. V was clipped by 0 bases and J by 2 bases; unmatched bases: 4. This CDR3 is built from 16 residues. Per the germline V gene, CDR1 is GTSNPN and CDR2 is SVGIG (reference sequence). In nucleotides, the CDR3 is TGTGCCTGGAGTGTAAGGACTAGCGGGAAACAAGAGACCCAGTACTTC. It translates to CAWSVRTSGKQETQYF. The whole variable domain, filled in from reference TRBV30 and TRBJ2-5, reads SQTIHQWPATLVQPVGSPLSLECTVEGTSNPNLYWYRQAAGRGLQLLFYSVGIGQISSEVPQNLSASRPQDRQFILSSKKLLLSDSGFYLCAWSVRTSGKQETQYFGPGTRLLVL.

The V and J genes are TRBV6-4 and TRBJ2-5; D is uncertain. The CDR3 is 12 residues long. V gave up 4 bases and J gave up 2 bases, with 5 bases separating them. The germline V gene encodes CDR1 MRHNA and CDR2 SNTAGT. CDR3 amino acids: CASSANQETQYF. The CDR3 region has the DNA TGTGCCAGCAGTGCCAATCAAGAGACCCAGTACTTC.

The chain uses TRBV10-3 and TRBJ2-1, with D possibly matching TRBD1 (8 bases). Germline loops: CDR1 ENHRY, CDR2 SYGVKD. This CDR3 comprises 15 residues. V gave up 2 bases and J gave up 7 bases, with 15 bases separating them. The CDR3 region is CAISEPTGGGNEQFF. In DNA, the CDR3 is TGTGCCATCAGTGAGCCTACAGGGGGAGGGAATGAGCAGTTCTTC.

This chain connects TRBV6-1 to TRBJ1-2; a weak D match, TRBD1 (5 bases). This CDR3 is 14 amino acids long. The V end was cut by 1 base, the J end by 5 bases, with 11 bases between. Germline CDR1 and CDR2: MNHNS and SASEGT. In DNA form, the CDR3 reads TGTGCCAGCAGTGAAGGAGTAGGGGATTATGGCTACACCTTC. Translating it yields CASSEGVGDYGYTF.

This clone came up a few times. This chain joins TRBV28 and TRBJ1-1, with D unclear. The CDR3 has 12 residues. In germline, CDR1 is MDHEN, CDR2 SYDVKM. The ends were cut back, 2 bases at V and 5 bases at J, with 6 bases in the middle. The CDR3, as DNA: TGTGCCAGCAGTTTAATTGAGACTGAAGCTTTCTTT. This encodes CASSLIETEAFF.

The chain carries TRBV5-4 and TRBJ1-2; TRBD1 agrees at 9 bases. Germline CDR1 SGHNT, CDR2 YYREEE (reference sequence). The J segment lost 5 bases and the V segment lost 4 bases, leaving 12 bases of the junction unmatched. The CDR3 runs to 16 residues. CDR3 DNA sequence: TGTGCCAGCAGCCAACCCCCCGGGACAGGGATGTATGGCTACACCTTC. Translation gives CASSQPPGTGMYGYTF.

The chain joins TRBV5-1 to TRBJ1-5; a possible D gene is TRBD1 (6 bases). Germline CDR1 and CDR2: SGHRS and YFSETQ. CDR3 size: 17 residues. V lost 0 bases, J lost 5 bases, and 18 bases lay in between. The CDR3 region has the DNA TGCGCCAGCAGCTTGGGTGGGGGCGCGCCCTCCGATCAGCCCCAGCATTTT. It specifies CASSLGGGAPSDQPQHF.

The chain couples TRBV10-3 to TRBJ1-6, with D perhaps TRBD1 (5 bases). The germline CDR1 and CDR2 sequences are ENHRY and SYGVKD. The CDR3 totals 15 residues. Between the trimmed V and J ends, which lost 0 bases and 8 bases, there was a span of 11 bases. The CDR3 DNA follows: TGTGCCATCAGTGAGTCGATCAGGGATTATTCACCCCTCCACTTT. This translates into CAISESIRDYSPLHF.

This clone was counted a few times. The rearrangement links TRBV30 to TRBJ2-2; maybe TRBD2 (5 bases). V gave up 7 bases and J gave up 7 bases, with 16 bases separating them. The CDR3 is 13 residues long. From germline, CDR1 is GTSNPN and CDR2 SVGIG (reference sequence). The CDR3 loop is CAYSGRADGELFF. The CDR3 DNA is TGTGCCTACTCGGGAAGGGCGGACGGGGAGCTGTTTTTT.

The chain couples TRBV6-5 to TRBJ2-3; 10 bases agree with TRBD2. CDR3 length: 15 residues. Germline CDR1 is MNHEY and CDR2 is SVGAGI. The junction had 6 bases not matched to a gene; V was cut back by 6 bases and J by 3 bases. The DNA of the CDR3 is TGTGCCAGCAGAGCCGGGACTAGCGAAACAGATACGCAGTATTTT. This codes for CASRAGTSETDTQYF.

The genes are TRBV10-1 and TRBJ2-1; 11 bases agree with TRBD1. The trim removed 2 bases at V and 2 bases at J, leaving 2 bases unmatched. The CDR3 sequence is 16 residues long. The germline gives CDR1 WNHNN, CDR2 SYGVQD (reference sequence). The CDR3 sequence: CASSEKGQGAYNEQFF. The CDR3 coding sequence is TGCGCCAGCAGTGAGAAGGGACAGGGGGCCTACAATGAGCAGTTCTTC.

V usage is TRBV11-1 and J usage is TRBJ2-3; 10 nucleotides line up with TRBD2. Germline V gene data show CDR1 as SGHAT and CDR2 as FQDESV (reference sequence). V shed 5 bases and J 2 bases; nucleotides not matched to a gene: 10. There are 17 residues in the CDR3. DNA of the CDR3: TGTGCCAGCAGCCAGATCTCTAGCGGGGGACCCACAGATACGCAGTATTTT. Its protein product is CASSQISSGGPTDTQYF.

This clone has only a few counts. The chain carries TRBV7-2 and TRBJ1-1, with D hard to call. V lost 4 bases to trimming and J lost 0 bases, with 9 bases between them. This CDR3 is 14 amino acids long. Germline V gives CDR1 SGHTA, CDR2 FQGNSA. The CDR3 bases are TGTGCCAGCAGCTCGCGTCCTTTGAACACTGAAGCTTTCTTT. This gives the protein CASSSRPLNTEAFF.

This clone was seen only a few times. This chain uses TRBV5-8 with TRBJ1-2; possible D gene TRBD1, 5 bases. The V gene lost 2 bases and the J gene lost 4 bases, with 12 bases spanning the gap. The CDR3 sequence is 14 residues long. CDR1 is SGHTS, CDR2 YDEGEE, per germline. For the CDR3, the DNA is TGTGCCAGCAGCTTTGGTCGACAGTTCTATGGCTACACCTTC. It translates to CASSFGRQFYGYTF.